This T cell receptor beta chain is drawn from a study of IL-17A CD8 T cells in psoriatic arthritis synovium. Regarding the research as a whole: The study aimed to define the phenotype, molecular profile and function of synovial IL-17A+CD8+ T cells in psoriatic arthritis pathogenesis. Results and caveats for the whole study, not just this receptor: Cells came from synovial fluid rather than synovial tissue, since no psoriatic arthritis synovial tissue samples were available. Only a few patients were covered by TCR sequencing, and this limited sample size was acknowledged by the authors. Although some individual clones took up over 4% of the repertoire, most synovial CD8+ subsets stayed polyclonal.

Concerning this clone itself: The antigen it binds to is not known. No much larger clone is present one base from it, and per-base qualities are unavailable.

Deletion took 0 bases off V and 5 bases off J, with a span of 13 bases between the germline ends. The CDR3 measures 15 amino acids from cysteine to phenylalanine. CDR3 DNA only is kept here, 45 bases in frame from base 1. In the germline V gene, CDR1 corresponds to LGHNA and CDR2 to YSLEER. Synovial fluid effusions were drawn by aspiration from the actively inflamed joints of psoriatic arthritis patients. For each patient, synovial fluid served as the source from which three memory CD8+ T cell populations were isolated by sorting: Tc1 cells (IL-17A-IFNgamma+), Tc17 cells (IL-17A+) and the bulk memory fraction, allowing their TCR repertoires to be compared. The psoriatic arthritis patients fulfilled the Classification of Psoriatic Arthritis Study Group (CASPAR) criteria. The bulk memory CD8+ T cell sort included CD45RA-CD27+/- cells together with CD45RA+CD27- cells. Sorted CD8+ T cell subsets from the synovial fluid of a few patients with psoriatic arthritis were subjected to TCRbeta sequencing. Synovial fluid mononuclear cells were isolated with Lymphoprep and cryopreserved in liquid nitrogen before use. About 50% fetal calf serum and approximately 9% dimethyl sulfoxide were contained in the cryopreservation medium.

After DNA extraction (Qiagen), TCRbeta V-D-J rearrangements underwent bias-controlled amplification and then high-throughput sequencing (immunoSEQ; Adaptive Biotech). The study's processing was this. Productive sequences were analyzed at sequence level using the immunoSEQ Analyzer platform. Clonality was calculated as 1 minus Pielou's evenness, with values from 0 (highly polyclonal) to 1 (monoclonal). The Morisita index, ranging from 0 (no similarity) to 1 (complete similarity), was used to quantify repertoire overlap between subsets. TCRdb took over this immuneACCESS table, retaining in-frame rearrangements with V and J assigned. Such tables are incomplete; in checked studies, under half of the missing clones stem from an unresolved V gene, and the remainder is unexplained. That table supplies the V and J calls and clone size; D and trimming were determined from the DNA. Recorded for this sample are more than 2,000 clones; roughly 76% of them occurred a single time. Roughly a tenth of the sample rests with the top ten.

The receptor's source is a human donor with psoriatic arthritis. The rearranged chain carries TRBV4-3 and TRBJ1-2; TRBD1 could be the D gene, as 6 bases match. Input material: memory CD8+ T cells from synovial fluid. Interpreted using the paper, the cell subset or site label stands for: bulk memory CD8+ T cells (CD45RA-CD27+/- and CD45RA+CD27-). Here is the DNA: TGCGCCAGCAGCCAAGAAAGGGGGTCGGGATATGGCTACACCTTC. Translation gives CASSQERGSGYGYTF.